The entry below gives a single T cell receptor (beta chain) sequence along with its context. This clonotype was observed at least ten times. Its antigen specificity is not known. No much larger clone exists at a distance of one base, and base qualities are not known. The sample is drawn from a study of CD8 T cells in ankylosing spondylitis (dated by TCRdb to 2017 to 2019). About the study as a whole: The study profiled T cell receptor beta repertoires in healthy donors and ankylosing spondylitis patients to find disease-linked TCR variants. In total, the full study cohort was made up of roughly 110 healthy donors and 25 to 30 ankylosing spondylitis patients. Peripheral blood was sampled, and synovial fluid was also collected from ankylosing spondylitis patients. General study outcomes and caveats: The disease-linked clones were reported as significantly enriched in matched synovial fluid samples from ankylosing spondylitis patients. Some of the motif variants had been reported before in the synovial fluid and blood of reactive arthritis patients, a finding that suggests common disease-initiation mechanisms. A TCR beta motif made up of seven or eight highly homologous amino acid variants appeared to be characteristic of blood from ankylosing spondylitis patients. A CD8+ phenotype was shown by the disease-linked clones, which were found at relatively low frequencies in peripheral blood.

The CDR3 goes from the cysteine to the phenylalanine over 13 residues. The kept DNA is CDR3 alone, 39 bases in frame from the first base. Reading the germline V gene (reference sequence) gives CDR1 SGHKS and CDR2 YYEKEE. Trimming takes 1 base from V and 5 bases from J, and the germline ends sit 9 bases apart. The sequencing machine was an Illumina HiSeq 2500. Quantitative 5'-RACE with molecular barcodes was the method used to prepare the TCR beta libraries. Processing in the source paper ran as follows. A new computational method based on a probabilistic model of VDJ rearrangement was used to identify disease-linked TCR variants. In-frame beta chains were kept once TCRdb had trimmed the public reads at Q25 with fastp and called clones with MiXCR. All rows with the same CDR3 protein become a single entry with the most common DNA and genes. The authors' filters were not applied to this entry. The sample includes some 330,000 distinct CDR3 sequences, with roughly 8% observed a single time. The ten most abundant clones make up more than 14% of the sample.

The sequence was collected from a male donor with ankylosing spondylitis. Recombination connected TRBV5-5 to TRBJ2-5; the D segment may tentatively be TRBD1 or TRBD2, each giving 6 matched bases. Sequenced: blood, either unsorted or a sorted T cell fraction (not recorded which). This receptor has the CDR3 CASSLIGGETQYF. The DNA is TGTGCCAGCAGCTTGATAGGGGGGGAGACCCAGTACTTC.